This entry lists 21 T cell receptor beta chains sequenced from one sample in a study of blood T cell repertoires in COVID-19. Some clones are missing from TCRdb's copy, which holds only in-frame ones; the method was immunoSEQ multiplex PCR. Among around 190,000 clones listed, roughly four fifths were seen once. What was sequenced was peripheral blood. Receptor source: a woman in her 70s with COVID-19, enrolled during active disease.

The chain couples TRBV28 to TRBJ2-7; D not certain. Trimming cost V 6 bases and J 3 bases, with 12 bases left between them. This CDR3 has 13 amino acids. Germline V gene data show CDR1 as MDHEN and CDR2 as SYDVKM. The CDR3 DNA sequence: TGTGCCAGCAGGGCAGAAACCTTCTACGAGCAGTACTTC. Translating gives CASRAETFYEQYF.

The chain recombines TRBV4-1 with TRBJ1-3; D remains unclear. The V end was cut by 4 bases, the J end by 1 base, with 8 bases between. CDR3 length: 14 amino acids. Germline V lookup: CDR1 MGHRA, CDR2 YSYEKL. Written as DNA, the CDR3 is TGCGCCAGCAGCCGTGCGGGATCTGGAAACACCATATATTTT. This gives the protein CASSRAGSGNTIYF.

V gene TRBV5-5 combines with J gene TRBJ2-7; D call uncertain. Per germline, CDR1 SGHKS and CDR2 YYEKEE (reference sequence). Trimming took off 4 bases at V and 7 bases at J, with 15 bases between the two ends. CDR3 length: 13 residues. DNA of the CDR3: TGTGCCAGCAGCCCCGGTTGGAACAGAGAGCAGTACTTC. This codes for CASSPGWNREQYF.

As to this clone: Other DNA sequences in the sample encode the same CDR3. This chain links TRBV7-2 with TRBJ1-2, with 7 bases aligning to TRBD1. V trimming: 1 base; J trimming: 4 bases; junction bases outside the gene matches: 3. CDR1 and CDR2 (germline): SGHTA, FQGNSA. This CDR3 comprises 14 residues. The CDR3 region is CASSLGQGGYGYTF. The CDR3 region has the DNA TGTGCCAGCAGCTTAGGACAGGGCGGCTATGGCTACACCTTC.

This clone is a singleton in its sample. The chain is built from TRBV30 and TRBJ2-1; TRBD2 agrees at 7 bases. The trim removed 5 bases at V and 7 bases at J, leaving 8 bases unmatched. This CDR3 has 13 amino acids. CDR1 is GTSNPN, CDR2 SVGIG, per germline (reference sequence). CDR3: CAWAAGLRNEQFF. The CDR3 DNA sequence: TGTGCCTGGGCAGCGGGATTACGGAATGAGCAGTTCTTC.

The chain links TRBV6-2 or TRBV6-3 to TRBJ2-5; 12 bases are a match to TRBD2. CDR1 and CDR2 (germline): MNHEY, SVGEGT. The junction had 2 bases not matched to a gene; V was cut back by 2 bases and J by 1 base. The CDR3 spans 16 residues. The CDR3 here is CASSYATSGSQETQYF. CDR3 in DNA: TGTGCCAGCAGTTACGCGACTAGCGGGAGCCAAGAGACCCAGTACTTC.

The chain is built from TRBV7-2 and TRBJ1-3, with D maybe TRBD1 (6 bases). Trimming cost V 5 bases and J 2 bases, with 13 bases left between them. The CDR3 runs 15 residues. Looked up from germline, CDR1 is SGHTA and CDR2 is FQGNSA. The CDR3 here is CASSHSRDTGNTIYF. CDR3 nucleotides: TGTGCCAGCAGCCATTCCCGGGACACTGGAAACACCATATATTTT.

The CDR3 DNA follows: TGTGCCAGCAGCTCCCGGACAGGGAACCCTCAGCTAGGTGAAGCTTTCTTT. Protein: CASSSRTGNPQLGEAFF. The V gene is TRBV7-9, the J gene TRBJ1-1; 8 bases agree with TRBD1. In germline, CDR1 is SEHNR, CDR2 FQNEAQ (reference sequence). The CDR3 is 17 amino acids. The V segment lost 4 bases and the J segment 7 bases; nucleotides outside the gene matches: 17.

The chain carries TRBV21-1 and TRBJ1-1. TRBV21-1 is reported as a pseudogene. There are 14 residues in the CDR3. The CDR3 reads CASSKEGGDTEAFF. As DNA, the CDR3 is TGTGCCAGCAGCAAAGAGGGAGGTGACACTGAAGCTTTCTTT.

The count of this clone is one. This could be a read error, since a much larger clone is one nucleotide away. Other DNA sequences of this sample code for an identical CDR3. The chain is built from TRBV28 and TRBJ1-6, with no clear D. The germline V gene has CDR1 MDHEN and CDR2 SYDVKM. V lost 7 bases to trimming and J lost 3 bases, with 7 bases between them. The CDR3 consists of 13 residues. In DNA form, the CDR3 reads TGTGCCAGCAAAGCGGTCTATAATTCACCCCTCCACTTT. This encodes CASKAVYNSPLHF. The full variable domain, in which reference TRBV28 and TRBJ1-6 provide the parts outside the CDR3, is DVKVTQSSRYLVKRTGEKVFLECVQDMDHENMFWYRQDPGLGLRLIYFSYDVKMKEKGDIPEGYSVSREKKERFSLILESASTNQTSMYLCASKAVYNSPLHFGNGTRLTVT.

The CDR3 sequence is CASSSRASGNTIYF. CDR3 bases: TGTGCCAGCAGTTCTAGAGCCTCTGGAAACACCATATATTTT. V is TRBV9 and J is TRBJ1-3; unclear D gene. Looked up from germline, CDR1 is SGDLS and CDR2 is YYNGEE. The V end was cut by 5 bases, the J end by 0 bases, with 9 bases between. CDR3 length: 14 residues.

The rearrangement joins TRBV11-2 to TRBJ1-3; 7 bases are shared with TRBD1. Germline assignment: CDR1 SGHAT and CDR2 FQNNGV. Trimming at V came to 5 bases and at J to 7 bases, leaving 5 bases not matched to a gene. The CDR3 covers 13 residues. The CDR3 DNA reads as TGTGCCAGCAGCCAACCAGGGGGGAACACCATATATTTT. Translating gives CASSQPGGNTIYF.

The chain uses TRBV28 and TRBJ2-6; D possibly corresponds to TRBD2 (6 bases). V was shortened by 2 bases and J by 1 base, with 15 bases between the two germline ends. Germline-derived CDR1 and CDR2 are MDHEN and SYDVKM. The CDR3 spans 18 residues. CDR3 residues: CASSLTGSWSSGANVLTF. DNA for the CDR3: TGTGCCAGCAGTTTAACCGGGAGTTGGTCTTCTGGGGCCAACGTCCTGACTTTC.

This clone occurred a few times. The V call is TRBV6-2 or TRBV6-3, the J call TRBJ2-5; possibly TRBD1 for D (6 bases). Germline CDR1 is MNHEY and CDR2 is SVGEGT. This CDR3 has 15 amino acids. V was shortened by 5 bases and J by 3 bases, with 16 bases between the two germline ends. The DNA of the CDR3 is TGTGCCAGCAGTCCACAGGGAGATAGGAAAGAGACCCAGTACTTC. It is translated as CASSPQGDRKETQYF.

The rearrangement uses TRBV3-1 (or the pseudogene TRBV3-2) and TRBJ2-3, with D maybe TRBD1 (6 bases). Germline CDR1 and CDR2: LGHDT and YNNKEL (reference sequence). The CDR3 spans 13 residues. V lost 3 bases to trimming and J lost 3 bases, with 7 bases between them. DNA of the CDR3: TGTGCCAGCAGCCAGGGGGCGACAGATACGCAGTATTTT. It translates to CASSQGATDTQYF.

J is TRBJ2-3 and V is TRBV28; D might be TRBD2 (6 bases). The V gene lost 7 bases and the J gene lost 5 bases, with 22 bases spanning the gap. CDR1 is MDHEN and CDR2 is SYDVKM in the germline V gene. The CDR3 spans 16 residues. The CDR3 DNA is TGTGCCAGCAACCCGGCGGGGCCCGGGGTGGGAGATACGCAGTATTTT. It is translated as CASNPAGPGVGDTQYF.

In this sample, this clone turned up a few times. J is TRBJ1-5 and V is TRBV7-2; the match to TRBD1 covers 9 bases. V lost 6 bases to trimming and J lost 5 bases; unmatched junction nucleotides: 2. This CDR3 comprises 13 residues. CDR1 and CDR2 (germline): SGHTA, FQGNSA. The DNA of the CDR3 is TGTGCCAGCAGTCGGGACAGGGATCAGCCCCAGCATTTT. Protein sequence: CASSRDRDQPQHF.

A single count supports this clone. This chain uses TRBV7-2 with TRBJ2-7, with TRBD2 matching over 9 bases. The CDR3 contains 16 residues. The germline V gene encodes CDR1 SGHTA and CDR2 FQGNSA. Trimming at V came to 2 bases and at J to 5 bases, leaving 10 bases not matched to a gene. CDR3 nucleotide sequence: TGTGCCAGCAGCTTAATCAGCGGGAGGATTCTACACGAGCAGTACTTC. Its translation is CASSLISGRILHEQYF.

The V and J genes are TRBV6-4 and TRBJ1-5; 7 bases match TRBD1. The germline V gene encodes CDR1 MRHNA and CDR2 SNTAGT. This CDR3 contains 21 residues. V lost 0 bases, J lost 0 bases, and 17 bases stayed unmatched. DNA of the CDR3: TGTGCCAGCAGTGACTCGAATGAAACAGGGGAGGTTGGAAGTAGCAATCAGCCCCAGCATTTT. Amino acids: CASSDSNETGEVGSSNQPQHF.

This chain links TRBV7-2 with TRBJ2-1, with no clear D. V was clipped by 4 bases and J by 4 bases, with 8 bases between them. CDR1 is SGHTA, CDR2 FQGNSA, per germline. The CDR3 consists of 13 residues. The CDR3, as DNA: TGTGCCAGCAGCTCGCAGATATACAATGAGCAGTTCTTC. Translation: CASSSQIYNEQFF.

This chain uses TRBV12-5 with TRBJ2-3; 7 bases map to TRBD1. The germline V gene encodes CDR1 LGHNT and CDR2 FRNRAP. This CDR3 is 13 amino acids long. J was trimmed by 4 bases and V by 6 bases; bases with no gene match: 4. In DNA form, the CDR3 reads TGTGCTAGTGGCCCCCAGGGGGCAGATACGCAGTATTTT. Translation gives CASGPQGADTQYF.